The 8 T cell receptor beta chains in this list originate from one sample, sequenced in a study of CD8 T cells in ankylosing spondylitis. TCRdb analysed the 5' RACE reads with MiXCR anew, one entry per CDR3 protein. The data contain more than 150,000 distinct CDR3 sequences, 11% of them singletons. Material for sequencing was blood, either unsorted or a sorted T cell fraction (not recorded which). Receptors were obtained from a male donor with ankylosing spondylitis or in good health (not recorded which).

This chain links TRBV4-1 with TRBJ2-7, with TRBD2 matching over 11 bases. J lost 0 bases, V lost 3 bases, and 4 bases had no gene match. Germline CDR1 reads MGHRA; CDR2 reads YSYEKL. The CDR3 consists of 16 residues. The CDR3 nucleotides read TGCGCCAGCAGCCACGGGACTAGCGGAAACTCCTACGAGCAGTACTTC. It codes for CASSHGTSGNSYEQYF.

In its sample, this clonotype was seen many times. V and J are TRBV12-3 or TRBV12-4 and TRBJ1-5; D remains ambiguous. There are 11 residues in the CDR3. Trimming removed 4 bases from V and 8 bases from J, with 6 bases in between. The CDR3 region is CASSSMEPQHF. The CDR3 nucleotides are TGTGCCAGCAGTTCCATGGAGCCCCAGCATTTT.

This chain uses TRBV4-3 with TRBJ2-1, with TRBD2 matching 8 bases. The CDR3 contains 14 residues. From germline, CDR1 is LGHNA and CDR2 YSLEER. J lost 15 bases, V lost 1 base, and 11 bases had no gene match. The CDR3 spells CASSQGGTSSQLFF. CDR3 nucleotides: TGCGCCAGCAGCCAAGGGGGGACTAGTTCTCAACTGTTCTTC.

This clonotype appeared a few times. This chain joins TRBV7-2 and TRBJ2-7, with D perhaps matching TRBD2 (7 bases). This CDR3 region has 15 residues. Trimming pared 9 bases from V and 0 bases from J, leaving 18 bases between. Germline CDR1 reads SGHTA; CDR2 reads FQGNSA. CDR3 nucleotide sequence: TGTGCCAGTTCGGAGGGGGGGGGGACCTCCTACGAGCAGTACTTC. Its protein is CASSEGGGTSYEQYF.

This clonotype showed up many times. The rearrangement links TRBV2 to TRBJ1-5, with D maybe TRBD1 (5 bases). The CDR3 has 16 residues. The V end lost 6 bases, the J end lost 1 base, and 16 bases lay between the germline ends. CDR1 is SNHLY, CDR2 FYNNEI, per germline. This chain's CDR3 is CASSQNGGRSNQPQHF. The CDR3 coding sequence is TGTGCCAGCAGCCAAAACGGGGGACGGAGCAATCAGCCCCAGCATTTT.

The chain couples TRBV7-8 to TRBJ1-5, with D tentatively TRBD1 (6 bases). The CDR3 has 15 amino acids. Germline values: CDR1 SGHVS, CDR2 FQNEAQ. V lost 1 base to trimming and J lost 2 bases, with 9 bases between them. CDR3 nucleotide sequence: TGTGCCAGCAGCTTAGTAGGGGGTGGCAATCAGCCCCAGCATTTT. This encodes CASSLVGGGNQPQHF.

This clonotype has ten or more counts. The gene calls are TRBV6-2 or TRBV6-3 and TRBJ1-1; the D is unclear. V lost 8 bases and J 0 bases, leaving 13 bases between the germline ends. The CDR3 covers 14 residues. Per the germline V gene, CDR1 is MNHEY and CDR2 is SVGEGT. The CDR3 is CASRPLGMNTEAFF. The CDR3 nucleotides read TGTGCCAGCCGGCCACTAGGGATGAACACTGAAGCTTTCTTT.

Here the CDR3 DNA reads TGTGCCAGCAGCTCTTCTGAATGGGTGGCCCAGTACTTC. Translation gives CASSSSEWVAQYF. The gene calls are TRBV7-6 and TRBJ2-5; D remains unclear. The CDR3 is 13 residues long. Trimming left V 4 bases short and J 9 bases short, with 15 bases between. Germline-derived CDR1 and CDR2 are SGHVS and FNYEAQ.